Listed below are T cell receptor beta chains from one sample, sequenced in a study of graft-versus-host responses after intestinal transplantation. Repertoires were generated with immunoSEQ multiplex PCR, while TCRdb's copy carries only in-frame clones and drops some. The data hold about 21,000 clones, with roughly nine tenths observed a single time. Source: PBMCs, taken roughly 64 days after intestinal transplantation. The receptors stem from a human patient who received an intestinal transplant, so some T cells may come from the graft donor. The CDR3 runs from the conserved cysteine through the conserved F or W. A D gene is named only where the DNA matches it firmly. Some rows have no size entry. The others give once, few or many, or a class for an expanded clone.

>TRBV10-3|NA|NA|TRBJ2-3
TGTGCCATCAGTGAGGGGGGACACCGCACAGATACGCAGTATTTT
CAISEGGHRTDTQYF
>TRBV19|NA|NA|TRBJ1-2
TGTGCCAGTAGTGAGACGGGCAGCTATGGCTACACCTTC
CASSETGSYGYTF
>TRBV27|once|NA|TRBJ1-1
TGTGCCAGCAGTTATCGGGCAGGCGGGGGGAGGGAAGCTTTCTTT
CASSYRAGGGREAFF
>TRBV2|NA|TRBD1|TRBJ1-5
TGTGCCAGCGGAGCAGGGGGCTACAATCAGCCCCAGCATTTT
CASGAGGYNQPQHF
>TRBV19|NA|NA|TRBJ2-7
TGTGCCACCCGAGGACAGTACGAGCAGTACTTC
CATRGQYEQYF
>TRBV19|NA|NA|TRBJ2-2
TGTGCCAGTAGTATTTTGGGGACTAACACCGGGGAGCTGTTTTTT
CASSILGTNTGELFF
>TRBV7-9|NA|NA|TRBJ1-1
TGTGCCAGCAGTGAAGGTTTGAACACTGAAGCTTTCTTT
CASSEGLNTEAFF
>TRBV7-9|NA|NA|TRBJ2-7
TGTGCCAGCAGCCTTAGCGGAGCTTACTACGGGCAGTACTTC
CASSLSGAYYGQYF
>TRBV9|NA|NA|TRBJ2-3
TGTGCCAGCAGCGTAGAATTAGGTGTGGCTAGCACAGATACGCAGTATTTT
CASSVELGVASTDTQYF
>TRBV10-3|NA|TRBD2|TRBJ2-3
TGTGCCATCATGGGCGGGGGGGCGGCAGATACGCAGTATTTT
CAIMGGGAADTQYF
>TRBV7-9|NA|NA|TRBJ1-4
TGTGCCAGCAGCTTTAACAGGGCGCGGCCGTGGAACGAAAAACTGTTTTTT
CASSFNRARPWNEKLFF
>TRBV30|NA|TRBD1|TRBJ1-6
TGTGCCTGGAGTTTCCTTACAGGGGTGGGAAATTCACCCCTCCACTTT
CAWSFLTGVGNSPLHF
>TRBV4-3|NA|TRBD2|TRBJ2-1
TGCGCCAGCAGCCAAGACGAGCGGGGGGGCTCCCACAATGAGCAGTTCTTC
CASSQDERGGSHNEQFF
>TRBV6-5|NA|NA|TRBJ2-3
TGTGCCAGCAGTCCCCTCCAGGCCACAGATACGCAGTATTTT
CASSPLQATDTQYF
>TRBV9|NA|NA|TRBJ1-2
TGTGCCAGCAGCCATAGCGTGGGGTCTAGGGGAGGATACCGTGGCTACACCTTC
CASSHSVGSRGGYRGYTF
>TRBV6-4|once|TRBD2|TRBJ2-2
TGTGCCAGCAGTGACTCGTTAGCGGGGGGAAAGAGCACCGGGGAGCTGTTTTTT
CASSDSLAGGKSTGELFF
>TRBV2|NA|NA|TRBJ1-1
TGTGCCAGCAGTGAAAGTTGGGGCCTCACTGAAGCTTTCTTT
CASSESWGLTEAFF
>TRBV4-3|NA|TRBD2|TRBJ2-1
TGCGCCAGCAGCCAAGAAGGACGGGGGGGCAGGTACAATGAGCAGTTCTTC
CASSQEGRGGRYNEQFF
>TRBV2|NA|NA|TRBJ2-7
TGTGCCAGCAGCGCATCTAGCCTGGGGTGGGACTACGAGCAGTACTTC
CASSASSLGWDYEQYF
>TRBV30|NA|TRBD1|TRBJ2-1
TGTGCCTGGAGCCCCGACAGGGGATTTACCTTTTACAATGAGCAGTTCTTC
CAWSPDRGFTFYNEQFF
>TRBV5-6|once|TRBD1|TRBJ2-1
TGTGCCAGCAGCTTGAAGGGACAGGGTTCCTACAATGAGCAGTTCTTC
CASSLKGQGSYNEQFF
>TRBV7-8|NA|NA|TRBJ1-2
TGTGCCAGCAGCCCTAGGGGGGAATATGGCTACACCTTC
CASSPRGEYGYTF
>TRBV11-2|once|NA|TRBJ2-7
TGTGCCAGCAGCTTACTCGGCGGGGACATCTACGAGCAGTACTTC
CASSLLGGDIYEQYF
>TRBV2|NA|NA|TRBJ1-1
TGTGCCAGCATCCCAAACGGAGGGGTGAACACTGAAGCTTTCTTT
CASIPNGGVNTEAFF
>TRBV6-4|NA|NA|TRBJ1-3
TGTGCCAGCAGTGACTCCTCCGGAGCAGGGGACTCTGGAAACACCATATATTTT
CASSDSSGAGDSGNTIYF
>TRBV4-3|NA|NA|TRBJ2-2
TGCGCCAGCAGCCAAGAGTTCGGGGAACCCGGGGAGCTGTTTTTT
CASSQEFGEPGELFF
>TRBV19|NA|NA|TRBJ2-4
TGTGCCAGTAGTGCAGATGTTAAAAACATTCAGTACTTC
CASSADVKNIQYF
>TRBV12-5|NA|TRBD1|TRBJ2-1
TGTGCTAGTGGTTTTACCGGGACAGGGGGCAATGAGCAGTTCTTC
CASGFTGTGGNEQFF
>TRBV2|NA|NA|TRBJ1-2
TGTGCCAGCAGGGCAGGGTGGAAAGACGATGGCTACACCTTC
CASRAGWKDDGYTF
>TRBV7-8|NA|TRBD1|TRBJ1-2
TGTGCCAGCAGCTTATGGGGCAGGGGGTATGGCTACACCTTC
CASSLWGRGYGYTF
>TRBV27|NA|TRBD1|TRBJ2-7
TGTGCCAGCAGCCTTGGGACAGGGGGAATCTACGAGCAGTACTTC
CASSLGTGGIYEQYF
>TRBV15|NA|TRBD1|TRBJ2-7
TGTGCCACCAGCAGAGGGACAGGTGACTACGAGCAGTACTTC
CATSRGTGDYEQYF
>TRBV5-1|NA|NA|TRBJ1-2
TGCGCCAGCAGCTTGGAATTTGATAATGGCTACACCTTC
CASSLEFDNGYTF
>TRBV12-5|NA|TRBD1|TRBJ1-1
TGTGTTAGTGGTTTGTCCCCGACAGGGTGGGGAACTGAAGCTTTCTTT
CVSGLSPTGWGTEAFF
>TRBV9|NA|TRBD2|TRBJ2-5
TGTGCCAGCAGCGGAAGGACTAGTTTAGGAGAGACCCAGTACTTC
CASSGRTSLGETQYF
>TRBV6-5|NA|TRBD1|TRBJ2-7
TGTGCCAGCAGTTACCTCGGACAGGATAGCTCCTACGAGCAGTACTTC
CASSYLGQDSSYEQYF
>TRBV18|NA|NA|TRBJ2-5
TGTGCCAGCTCACCACCGTCCGGACTCGGGACCCAGTACTTC
CASSPPSGLGTQYF
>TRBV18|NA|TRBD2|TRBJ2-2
TGTGCCAGCTCACCAAGAAGAGGACTAGCGGGGGACGACACCGGGGAGCTGTTTTTT
CASSPRRGLAGDDTGELFF
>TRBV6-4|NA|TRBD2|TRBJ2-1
TGTGCCAGCAGTCCCGGGACTAGCGGGGGCGGCAATGAGCAGTTCTTC
CASSPGTSGGGNEQFF
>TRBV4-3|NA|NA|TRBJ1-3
TGCGCCAGCAGCCCTGAGTCCCCGGCAGATCGAAACACCATATATTTT
CASSPESPADRNTIYF
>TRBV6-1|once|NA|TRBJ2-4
TGTGCCAGCCCCGGGACGGACAACATTCAGTACTTC
CASPGTDNIQYF
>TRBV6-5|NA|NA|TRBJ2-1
TGTGCCAGCAGTTACAGCGGCGGTGAGCAGTTCTTC
CASSYSGGEQFF
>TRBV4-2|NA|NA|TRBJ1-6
TGTGCCAGCAGCCAAGCAGGGGAGGAAGGATCACCCCTCCACTTT
CASSQAGEEGSPLHF
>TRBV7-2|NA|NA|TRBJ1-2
TGTGCCAGCAGCTTAGACTTCGAGGGTTTACGGGGTGGCTACACCTTC
CASSLDFEGLRGGYTF
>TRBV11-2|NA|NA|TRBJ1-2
TGTGCCAGCAGCTCCGGGGTAAATGGCTACACCTTC
CASSSGVNGYTF
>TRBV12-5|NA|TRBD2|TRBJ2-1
TGTGCTAGTGGTTTGGCCAAAATAAGCGGGGGGCCCTACAATGAGCAGTTCTTC
CASGLAKISGGPYNEQFF
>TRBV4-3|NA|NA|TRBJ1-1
TGCGCCAGCAGCGAGAGGGAGAACACTGAAGCTTTCTTT
CASSERENTEAFF
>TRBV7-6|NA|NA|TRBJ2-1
TGTGCCAGCAGCTTAGCAGGAGCGCCCATCCACAATGAGCAGTTCTTC
CASSLAGAPIHNEQFF
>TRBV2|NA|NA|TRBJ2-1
TGTGCCAGCAGGTTAGAGATTAACAATGAGCAGTTCTTC
CASRLEINNEQFF
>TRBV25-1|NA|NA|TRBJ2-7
TGTGCCAGCAGTGGGTCCCGGGGCCTATCCTACGAGCAGTACTTC
CASSGSRGLSYEQYF
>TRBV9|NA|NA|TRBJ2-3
TGTGCCAGCAGCCCTCATGATCTGGATACGCAGTATTTT
CASSPHDLDTQYF
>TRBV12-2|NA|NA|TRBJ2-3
TGTGCAAGTCGCTTGGGCGGCGGACAGGGGGAGGCAGATACGCAGTATTTT
CASRLGGGQGEADTQYF
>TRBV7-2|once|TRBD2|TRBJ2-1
TGTGCCAGCAGCTTAGCCGAGCGGGGTGAGCAGTTCTTC
CASSLAERGEQFF
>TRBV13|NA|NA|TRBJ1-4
TGTGCCAGCAGCTTAGGCGCGGCTAATGAAAAACTGTTTTTT
CASSLGAANEKLFF
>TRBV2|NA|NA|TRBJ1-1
TGTGCCAGCACCGAAGGGGGAGGAAGGTCAGCGAACACTGAAGCTTTCTTT
CASTEGGGRSANTEAFF
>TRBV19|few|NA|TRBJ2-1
TGTGCCAGTAGTATAGGGGACAACTCCTACAATGAGCAGTTCTTC
CASSIGDNSYNEQFF
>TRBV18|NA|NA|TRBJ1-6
TGTGCTAGCTCACCAGGTTCCTATAATTCACCCCTCCACTTT
CASSPGSYNSPLHF
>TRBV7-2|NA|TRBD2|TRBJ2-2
TGTGCCAGCAGCCTCGATCCAGGACTAGCGGGGAATACCGGGGAGCTGTTTTTT
CASSLDPGLAGNTGELFF
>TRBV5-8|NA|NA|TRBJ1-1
TGTGCCAGCAGCTTGAGGACAGATGAAGCTTTCTTT
CASSLRTDEAFF